Below are 16 T cell receptor beta chains sequenced from a single sample in a study of T cell repertoires in cytomegalovirus infection. Using its own MiXCR run on the reads, TCRdb lists one record per CDR3 protein. The sample gives around 740,000 distinct CDR3 sequences, 35% to 45% of which show up once; more than 2.5% is in the top ten. Sequencing was done on a sample of PBMCs. Every receptor here comes from a human donor in good health (CMV status not recorded). Some clones in this sample may be carry-over from other donors' samples.

This clonotype was found a few times. As DNA, the CDR3 is TGTGCCAGCAGTTCCCCCAGAGGACAGTACATGAACACTGAAGCTTTCTTT. Translating it yields CASSSPRGQYMNTEAFF. V is TRBV12-3 or TRBV12-4 and J is TRBJ1-1; the D gene is possibly TRBD1 (6 bases). This CDR3 contains 17 residues. Trimming stripped 4 bases from V and 0 bases from J, with 18 bases between.

This clonotype occurred a few times. The chain is built from TRBV5-1 and TRBJ1-1; 9 bases are shared with TRBD1. The junction had 3 bases not matched to a gene; V was cut back by 2 bases and J by 1 base. Germline V gene data show CDR1 as SGHRS and CDR2 as YFSETQ. The CDR3 sequence is 15 residues long. In nucleotides, the CDR3 is TGCGCCAGCAGCTTACAGGGGGCCGCGAACACTGAAGCTTTCTTT. Amino acids: CASSLQGAANTEAFF.

As regards this clonotype: A much larger clone differs from this one at a single base, so this may be a read error. The chain is built from TRBV6-1 and TRBJ2-6; a possible D gene is TRBD1 (5 bases). The CDR3 consists of 15 residues. CDR1 MNHNS and CDR2 SASEGT come from the germline V gene. This chain's CDR3 is CASSEDSSGAKVLTF. CDR3 nucleotide sequence: TGTGCCAGCAGTGAAGACAGCTCTGGGGCCAAAGTCCTGACTTTC.

This clonotype has only a few counts. This chain connects TRBV7-6 to TRBJ2-1; TRBD2 matches 9 bases. The CDR3 is 15 amino acids. Germline CDR1 reads SGHVS; CDR2 reads FNYEAQ. Trimming cost V 4 bases and J 7 bases; bases outside gene matches: 8. The DNA for the CDR3 is TGTGCCAGCAGCTCACCTGCGGGGGGGTGGAATGAGCAGTTCTTC. Encoded protein: CASSSPAGGWNEQFF.

This sequence joins TRBV7-8 and TRBJ1-5; D unresolved. V shed 5 bases and J shed 2 bases, with 19 bases lying between them. Germline CDR1 SGHVS, CDR2 FQNEAQ. The CDR3 runs to 17 residues. The CDR3 nucleotides read TGTGCCAGCAGCCCCTCACATGTGGTTAGTGGCAATCAGCCCCAGCATTTT. Protein: CASSPSHVVSGNQPQHF.

This chain connects TRBV2 to TRBJ1-5; a possible D gene is TRBD1 (5 bases). This CDR3 spans 15 amino acids. Trimming cost V 4 bases and J 0 bases, with 10 bases left between them. CDR1 is SNHLY and CDR2 is FYNNEI in the germline V gene. The CDR3 region has the DNA TGTGCCAGCAGTGTGGGCAGGGCTAGCAATCAGCCCCAGCATTTT. It yields the protein CASSVGRASNQPQHF.

This clonotype was picked up a small number of times. The chain joins TRBV28 to TRBJ1-1; no clear D. This CDR3 is 14 amino acids long. V shed 3 bases and J shed 6 bases, with 14 bases lying between them. Germline CDR1 reads MDHEN; CDR2 reads SYDVKM. The CDR3, as DNA: TGTGCCAGCAGTTTGGGTTTTGGGGTGGCTGAAGCTTTCTTT. Its translation: CASSLGFGVAEAFF.

The CDR3 loop reads CASRAVSYEQYF. CDR3 in DNA: TGTGCCAGCAGAGCGGTATCCTACGAGCAGTACTTC. This rearrangement joins TRBV28 to TRBJ2-7; possibly TRBD2 for D (5 bases). The CDR3 runs to 12 residues. The germline V gene encodes CDR1 MDHEN and CDR2 SYDVKM. V was clipped by 6 bases and J by 1 base, with 7 bases between them.

This chain links TRBV7-6 with TRBJ2-7, with TRBD2 identical over 8 bases. Germline V gene lookup returns CDR1 SGHVS and CDR2 FNYEAQ. Losses at the gene ends were 6 bases for V and 0 bases for J; bases not matched to a gene: 7. The length of the CDR3 is 15 residues. The CDR3 is CASRRSSGISYEQYF. The CDR3 DNA is TGTGCCAGCAGGCGAAGTAGCGGGATCTCCTACGAGCAGTACTTC.

This clonotype occurred a few times. The J gene is TRBJ2-1, the V gene TRBV7-8; D not certain. Germline assignment: CDR1 SGHVS and CDR2 FQNEAQ. V was cut by 5 bases and J by 6 bases, with 20 bases left in between. The length of the CDR3 is 16 residues. CDR3 in DNA: TGTGCCAGCAGCCTGCAGGACCGACCCTACCTCAATGAGCAGTTCTTC. Translated, it gives CASSLQDRPYLNEQFF.

On this clonotype: One end of the junction is discordant with germline, which a read error may explain. The rearrangement links TRBV24-1 to TRBJ1-5; D gene uncertain. This CDR3 is 15 amino acids long. The germline V gene encodes CDR1 KGHDR and CDR2 SFDVKD. CDR3 DNA: TGTGACACCAGTGATAGGAACGGGGGCAATCAGCCCCAGCATTTT. It codes for CDTSDRNGGNQPQHF.

This clonotype showed up many times. The rearrangement uses TRBV19 and TRBJ1-5, with D unclear. Per germline, CDR1 LNHDA and CDR2 SQIVND (reference sequence). The CDR3 has 13 amino acids. V dropped 4 bases and J dropped 6 bases, with 10 bases sitting between them. CDR3 sequence: CASSSGSAQPQHF. For the CDR3, the DNA is TGTGCCAGTAGTAGTGGGTCAGCTCAGCCCCAGCATTTT.

The chain couples TRBV29-1 to TRBJ2-1; a weak D match, TRBD2 (5 bases). Trimming shortened V by 4 bases and J by 4 bases, and 14 bases separated the two germline ends. Germline V lookup: CDR1 SQVTM, CDR2 ANQGSEA. The CDR3 consists of 14 residues. CDR3 nucleotide sequence: TGCAGCGTTGGCGGACTCTTCCCTTACAATGAGCAGTTCTTC. Protein product: CSVGGLFPYNEQFF.

This sequence joins TRBV24-1 and TRBJ2-2, with D possibly TRBD2 on 7 matching bases. The V end lost 6 bases, the J end lost 3 bases, and 22 bases lay between the germline ends. Germline CDR1 KGHDR, CDR2 SFDVKD. The CDR3 consists of 18 residues. The CDR3 sequence: CATSQRFPPGGYTGELFF. In DNA, the CDR3 is TGTGCCACCAGTCAACGATTCCCTCCGGGGGGCTACACCGGGGAGCTGTTTTTT.

V and J are TRBV28 and TRBJ2-1, with 10 bases matching TRBD2. The CDR3 consists of 17 residues. CDR1 and CDR2 (germline): MDHEN, SYDVKM. After removal of 2 bases from V and 7 bases from J, the junction contained 11 bases not matched to a gene. The CDR3 sequence is CASSLGASGSIVNEQFF. CDR3 DNA: TGTGCCAGCAGTTTAGGGGCTAGCGGGAGTATCGTGAATGAGCAGTTCTTC.

This clonotype appeared a few times. CDR3 DNA sequence: TGTGCCAGCAGTTTTTTACGACTAGAGAGCTCCTACAATGAGCAGTTCTTC. Protein product: CASSFLRLESSYNEQFF. This chain uses TRBV28 with TRBJ2-1; TRBD2 might be the D (6 bases). V dropped 3 bases and J dropped 0 bases, with 15 bases sitting between them. The CDR3 runs 17 residues. Germline V gene data show CDR1 as MDHEN and CDR2 as SYDVKM.